The clone carrying this TCR beta chain was seen just once. The record originates from a study of blood T cell repertoires in COVID-19. Study overall: Researchers got acute and convalescent COVID-19 samples from the United States, Italy and Spain. The analysed material was cDNA or gDNA that came from T cells, B-cell-depleted T cells, or PBMCs.

Original analysis: By means of reference gene primer amplification, nucleated cell counts were estimated. Produced via immunoSEQ multiplex PCR; TCRdb's table is partial and in-frame only. V and J calls and clone size follow that table, whereas D and trimming were derived from the DNA. The sample lists a few hundred thousand clones; 88% were seen once. Symptom resolution, clearance, or two negative PCRs marked donors in Cohort 3 as recovered. Germline CDR1 reads GTSNPN; CDR2 reads SVGIG (reference sequence). The CDR3 consists of 17 residues. V lost 2 bases to trimming and J lost 4 bases; unmatched junction nucleotides: 10.

The clonotype comes from a woman aged 50 to 60 who had recovered from COVID-19. This chain links TRBV30 with TRBJ2-1; 11 bases line up with TRBD2. The specimen sequenced was PBMCs or T cells enriched from blood (not recorded which). CDR3 in amino acids: CAWSPTRTSGPYNEQFF. The CDR3 nucleotides read TGTGCCTGGAGTCCCACCCGGACTAGCGGGCCTTACAATGAGCAGTTCTTC. The variable domain in full, with the rest retrieved from reference TRBV30 and TRBJ2-1, is SQTIHQWPATLVQPVGSPLSLECTVEGTSNPNLYWYRQAAGRGLQLLFYSVGIGQISSEVPQNLSASRPQDRQFILSSKKLLLSDSGFYLCAWSPTRTSGPYNEQFFGPGTRLTVL.